The TCR beta chain under discussion was sequenced for a study of response to subunit inactivated influenza vaccine. The ends were cut back, 0 bases at V and 7 bases at J, with 7 bases in the middle. From germline, CDR1 is SGHRS and CDR2 YFSETQ. This CDR3 comprises 12 residues. MiXCR, run by TCRdb on the RT-PCR reads, gives a single entry per CDR3 protein. The sample consists of about 480,000 distinct CDR3 sequences, approximately 9.9% of them appearing once. This clonotype was seen a few times. This chain links TRBV5-1 with TRBJ1-2; D gene uncertain. Sequencing was performed on PBMCs from blood, taken 35 to 45 days after vaccination. The clonotype was recovered from a man between 45 and 60 years old who received an inactivated influenza vaccine. The CDR3 loop is CASSLEDSGYTF. The CDR3, as DNA: TGCGCCAGCAGCTTGGAAGATTCTGGCTACACCTTC.